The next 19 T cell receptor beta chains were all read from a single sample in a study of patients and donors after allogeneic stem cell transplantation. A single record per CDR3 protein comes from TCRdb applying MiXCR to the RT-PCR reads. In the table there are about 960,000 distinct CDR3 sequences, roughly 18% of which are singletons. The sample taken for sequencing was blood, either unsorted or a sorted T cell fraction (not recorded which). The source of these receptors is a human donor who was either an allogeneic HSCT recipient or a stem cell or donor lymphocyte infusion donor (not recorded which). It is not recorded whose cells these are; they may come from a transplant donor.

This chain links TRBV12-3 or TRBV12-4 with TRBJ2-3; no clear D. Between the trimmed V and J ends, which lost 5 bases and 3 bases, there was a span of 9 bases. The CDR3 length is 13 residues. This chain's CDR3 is CASSPNRTDTQYF. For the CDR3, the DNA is TGTGCCAGCAGTCCGAATCGGACAGATACGCAGTATTTT.

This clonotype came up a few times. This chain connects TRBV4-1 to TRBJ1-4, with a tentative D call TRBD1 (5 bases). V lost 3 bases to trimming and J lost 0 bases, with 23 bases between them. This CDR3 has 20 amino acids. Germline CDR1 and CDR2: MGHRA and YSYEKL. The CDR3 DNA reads TGCGCCAGCAGCCAGCTTCCCACCCGGGACGTCGATGCAACTAATGAAAAACTGTTTTTT. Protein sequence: CASSQLPTRDVDATNEKLFF.

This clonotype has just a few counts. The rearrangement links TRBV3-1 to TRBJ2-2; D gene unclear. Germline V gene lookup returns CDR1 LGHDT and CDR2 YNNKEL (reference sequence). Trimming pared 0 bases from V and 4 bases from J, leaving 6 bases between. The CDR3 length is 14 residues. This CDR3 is CASSQDWVTGELFF. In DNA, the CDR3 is TGTGCCAGCAGCCAAGATTGGGTCACCGGGGAGCTGTTTTTT.

The CDR3 protein is CASSVDGSTYEQYF. The CDR3 nucleotides are TGTGCCAGCAGCGTAGACGGGAGCACCTACGAGCAGTACTTC. The chain is built from TRBV9 and TRBJ2-7, with a tentative D call TRBD2 (6 bases). The V and J ends lost 0 bases and 2 bases respectively, with 9 bases between them. There are 14 residues in the CDR3. Germline CDR1 SGDLS, CDR2 YYNGEE.

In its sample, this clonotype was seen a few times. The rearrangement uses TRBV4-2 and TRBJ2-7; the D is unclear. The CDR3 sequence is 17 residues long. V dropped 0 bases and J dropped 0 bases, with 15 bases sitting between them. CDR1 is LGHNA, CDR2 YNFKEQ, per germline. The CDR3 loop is CASSQESRSFSSYEQYF. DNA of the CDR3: TGTGCCAGCAGCCAAGAAAGTAGATCCTTTAGCTCCTACGAGCAGTACTTC.

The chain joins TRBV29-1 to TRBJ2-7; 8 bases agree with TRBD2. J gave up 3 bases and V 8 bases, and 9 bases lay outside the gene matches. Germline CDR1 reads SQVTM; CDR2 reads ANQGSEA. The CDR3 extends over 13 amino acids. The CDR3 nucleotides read TGCAGCACCTCGGGAGGGGAACTCTACGAGCAGTACTTC. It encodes CSTSGGELYEQYF.

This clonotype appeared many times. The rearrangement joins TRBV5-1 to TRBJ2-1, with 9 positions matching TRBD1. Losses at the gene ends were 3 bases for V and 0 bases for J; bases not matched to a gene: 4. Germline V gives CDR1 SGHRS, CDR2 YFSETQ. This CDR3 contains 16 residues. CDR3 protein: CASSWADRGSYNEQFF. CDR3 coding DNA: TGCGCCAGCAGCTGGGCGGACAGGGGCTCCTACAATGAGCAGTTCTTC. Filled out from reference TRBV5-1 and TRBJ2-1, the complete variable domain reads KAGVTQTPRYLIKTRGQQVTLSCSPISGHRSVSWYQQTPGQGLQFLFEYFSETQRNKGNFPGRFSGRQFSNSRSEMNVSTLELGDSALYLCASSWADRGSYNEQFFGPGTRLTVL.

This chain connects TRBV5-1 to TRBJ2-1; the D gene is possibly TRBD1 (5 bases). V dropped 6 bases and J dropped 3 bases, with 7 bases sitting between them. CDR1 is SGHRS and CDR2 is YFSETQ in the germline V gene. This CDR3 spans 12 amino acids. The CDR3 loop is CASIGVYNEQFF. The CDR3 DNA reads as TGCGCCAGCATAGGGGTCTACAATGAGCAGTTCTTC.

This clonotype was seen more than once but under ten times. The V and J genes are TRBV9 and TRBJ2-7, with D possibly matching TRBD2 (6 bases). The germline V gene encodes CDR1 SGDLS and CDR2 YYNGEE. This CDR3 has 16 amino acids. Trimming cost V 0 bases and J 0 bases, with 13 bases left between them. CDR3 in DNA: TGTGCCAGCAGCGTAGGAGTGGGGGGAGGCTCCTACGAGCAGTACTTC. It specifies CASSVGVGGGSYEQYF.

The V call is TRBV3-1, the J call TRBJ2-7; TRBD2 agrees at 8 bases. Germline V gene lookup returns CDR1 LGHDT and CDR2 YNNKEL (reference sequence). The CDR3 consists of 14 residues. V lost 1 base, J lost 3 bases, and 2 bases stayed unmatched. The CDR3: CASSQGLANYEQYF. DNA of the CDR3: TGTGCCAGCAGCCAAGGACTAGCGAACTACGAGCAGTACTTC.

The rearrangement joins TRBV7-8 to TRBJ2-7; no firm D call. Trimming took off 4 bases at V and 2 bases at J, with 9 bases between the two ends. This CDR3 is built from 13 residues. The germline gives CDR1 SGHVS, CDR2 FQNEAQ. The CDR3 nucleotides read TGTGCCAGCAGCTCCACCCGTACCTACGAGCAGTACTTC. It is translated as CASSSTRTYEQYF.

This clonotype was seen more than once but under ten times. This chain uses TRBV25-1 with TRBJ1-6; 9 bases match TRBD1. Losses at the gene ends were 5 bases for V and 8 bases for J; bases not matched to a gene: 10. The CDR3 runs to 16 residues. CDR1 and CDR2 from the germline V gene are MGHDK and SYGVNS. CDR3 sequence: CASSTPQGARDSPLHF. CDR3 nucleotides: TGTGCCAGCAGTACCCCACAGGGGGCAAGGGATTCACCCCTCCACTTT.

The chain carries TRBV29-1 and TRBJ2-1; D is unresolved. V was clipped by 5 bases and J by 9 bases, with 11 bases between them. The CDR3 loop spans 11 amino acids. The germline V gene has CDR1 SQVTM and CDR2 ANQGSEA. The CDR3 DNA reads TGCAGCGTTCTGCCCCTAGGTGAGCAGTTCTTC. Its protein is CSVLPLGEQFF.

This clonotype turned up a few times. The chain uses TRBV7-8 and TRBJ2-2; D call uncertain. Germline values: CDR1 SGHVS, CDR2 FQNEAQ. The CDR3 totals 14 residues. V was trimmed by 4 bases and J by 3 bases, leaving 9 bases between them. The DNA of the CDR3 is TGTGCCAGCAGCTCAAAGGTCGACACCGGGGAGCTGTTTTTT. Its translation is CASSSKVDTGELFF.

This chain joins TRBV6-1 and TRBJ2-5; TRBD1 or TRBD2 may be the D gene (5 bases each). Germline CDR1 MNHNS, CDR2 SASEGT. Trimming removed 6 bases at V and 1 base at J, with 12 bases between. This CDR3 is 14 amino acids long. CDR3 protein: CASSRGAGQETQYF. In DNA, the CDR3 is TGTGCCAGCAGCAGAGGGGCAGGCCAAGAGACCCAGTACTTC.

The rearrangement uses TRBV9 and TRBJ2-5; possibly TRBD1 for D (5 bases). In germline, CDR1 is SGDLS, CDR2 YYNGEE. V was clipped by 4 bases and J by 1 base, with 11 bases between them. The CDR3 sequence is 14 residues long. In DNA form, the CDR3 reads TGTGCCAGCAGCAGACAGAACCTCCAAGAGACCCAGTACTTC. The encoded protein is CASSRQNLQETQYF.

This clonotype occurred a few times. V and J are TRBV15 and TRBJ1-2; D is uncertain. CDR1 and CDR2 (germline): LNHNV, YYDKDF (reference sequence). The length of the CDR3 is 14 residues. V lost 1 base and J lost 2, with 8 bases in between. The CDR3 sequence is CATSRVTTNYGYTF. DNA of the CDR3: TGTGCCACCAGCAGAGTGACCACCAACTATGGCTACACCTTC.

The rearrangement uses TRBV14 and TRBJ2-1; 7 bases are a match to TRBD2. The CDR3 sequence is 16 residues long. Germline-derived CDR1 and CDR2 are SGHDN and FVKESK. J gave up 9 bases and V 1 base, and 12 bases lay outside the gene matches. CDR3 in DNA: TGTGCCAGCAGCCAAGTTTGGCGAAGGGAGGGTCCTGAGCAGTTCTTC. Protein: CASSQVWRREGPEQFF.

The CDR3 DNA reads TGCGCCAGCAGCTTGGGGCGCGCGGCAGGGGGTTACGAGCAGTACTTC. Protein: CASSLGRAAGGYEQYF. The chain carries TRBV5-1 and TRBJ2-7; TRBD1 aligns across 7 bases. J was trimmed by 4 bases and V by 0 bases; bases with no gene match: 10. Germline CDR1 and CDR2: SGHRS and YFSETQ. This CDR3 is built from 16 residues. The full variable domain, completed using reference TRBV5-1 and TRBJ2-7, is KAGVTQTPRYLIKTRGQQVTLSCSPISGHRSVSWYQQTPGQGLQFLFEYFSETQRNKGNFPGRFSGRQFSNSRSEMNVSTLELGDSALYLCASSLGRAAGGYEQYFGPGTRLTVT.